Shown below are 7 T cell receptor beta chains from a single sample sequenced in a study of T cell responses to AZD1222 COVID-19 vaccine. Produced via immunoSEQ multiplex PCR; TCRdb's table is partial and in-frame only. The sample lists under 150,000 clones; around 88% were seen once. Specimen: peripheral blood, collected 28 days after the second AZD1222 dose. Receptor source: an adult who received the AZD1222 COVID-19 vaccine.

The chain's CDR3 is CASSPGASRGYTF. CDR3 nucleotide sequence: TGTGCCAGCAGTCCAGGGGCTTCGCGTGGCTACACCTTC. The chain has TRBV6-5 and TRBJ1-2; TRBD1 is a possible D gene (6 bases). The CDR3 is 13 residues long. Between the trimmed V and J ends, which lost 5 bases and 7 bases, there was a span of 14 bases. Germline V CDR1 and CDR2: MNHEY, SVGAGI.

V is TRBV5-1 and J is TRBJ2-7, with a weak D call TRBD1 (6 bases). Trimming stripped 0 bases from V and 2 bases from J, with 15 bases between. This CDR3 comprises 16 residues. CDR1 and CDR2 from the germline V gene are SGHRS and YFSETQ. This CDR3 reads CASSLATGFVPYEQYF. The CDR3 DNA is TGCGCCAGCAGCTTGGCCACAGGGTTTGTACCCTACGAGCAGTACTTC.

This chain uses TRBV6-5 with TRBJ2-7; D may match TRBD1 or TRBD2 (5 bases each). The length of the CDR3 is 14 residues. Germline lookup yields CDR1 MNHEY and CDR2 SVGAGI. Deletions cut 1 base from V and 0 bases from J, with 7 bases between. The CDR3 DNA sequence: TGTGCCAGCAGTTACTTCGGGACCTCCTACGAGCAGTACTTC. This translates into CASSYFGTSYEQYF.

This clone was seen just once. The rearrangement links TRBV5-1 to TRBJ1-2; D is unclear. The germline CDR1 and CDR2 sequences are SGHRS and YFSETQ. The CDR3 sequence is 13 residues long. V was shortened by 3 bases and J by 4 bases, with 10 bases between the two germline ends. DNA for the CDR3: TGCGCCAGCAGCTCTACAGAATTCTATGGCTACACCTTC. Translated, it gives CASSSTEFYGYTF.

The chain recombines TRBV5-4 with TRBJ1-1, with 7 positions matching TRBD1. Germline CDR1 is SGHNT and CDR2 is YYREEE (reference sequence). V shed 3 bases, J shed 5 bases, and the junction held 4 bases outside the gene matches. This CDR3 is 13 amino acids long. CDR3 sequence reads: CASSWGTATEAFF. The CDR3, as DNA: TGTGCCAGCAGCTGGGGGACAGCTACTGAAGCTTTCTTT.

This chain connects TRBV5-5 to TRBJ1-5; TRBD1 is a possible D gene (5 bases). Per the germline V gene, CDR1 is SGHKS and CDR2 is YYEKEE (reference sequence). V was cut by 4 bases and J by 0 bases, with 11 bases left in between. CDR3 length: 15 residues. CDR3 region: CASSPGLYSNQPQHF. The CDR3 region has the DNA TGTGCCAGCAGCCCGGGACTCTATAGCAATCAGCCCCAGCATTTT.

CDR3 region: CASSPRPGDRGRYNEQFF. The CDR3 DNA reads TGTGCCAGCAGCCCACGCCCCGGTGACAGGGGAAGGTACAATGAGCAGTTCTTC. The chain uses TRBV3-1 (or the pseudogene TRBV3-2) and TRBJ2-1; 8 positions match TRBD1. The CDR3 contains 18 residues. J gave up 4 bases and V 4 bases, and 15 bases lay outside the gene matches. CDR1 LGHDT and CDR2 YNNKEL come from the germline V gene (reference sequence).